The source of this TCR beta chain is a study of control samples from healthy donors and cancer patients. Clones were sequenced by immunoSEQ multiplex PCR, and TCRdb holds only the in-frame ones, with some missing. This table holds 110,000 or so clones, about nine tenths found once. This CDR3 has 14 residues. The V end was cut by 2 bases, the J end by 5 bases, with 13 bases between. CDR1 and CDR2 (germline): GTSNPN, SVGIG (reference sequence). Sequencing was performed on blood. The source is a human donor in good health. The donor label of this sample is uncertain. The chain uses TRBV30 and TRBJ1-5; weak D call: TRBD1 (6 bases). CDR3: CAWSIGTQDQPQHF. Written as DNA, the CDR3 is TGTGCCTGGAGTATCGGGACACAGGATCAGCCCCAGCATTTT.